The 22 T cell receptor beta chains given below trace back to one sample, sequenced in a study of T cell responses to AZD1222 COVID-19 vaccine. Some clones are missing from TCRdb's copy, which holds only in-frame ones; the method was immunoSEQ multiplex PCR. The data show approximately 190,000 clones, approximately 91% seen once. Source: peripheral blood, taken on day 0 of AZD1222 vaccination. These receptors were obtained from an adult in good health.

J is TRBJ2-3 and V is TRBV2, with D hard to call. The CDR3 has 14 amino acids. Deletions cut 5 bases from V and 1 base from J, with 10 bases between. Germline loops: CDR1 SNHLY, CDR2 FYNNEI. The CDR3 DNA follows: TGTGCCAGCAGTATTTCTGGGGGCACAGATACGCAGTATTTT. It specifies CASSISGGTDTQYF. Filled out from reference TRBV2 and TRBJ2-3, the complete variable domain reads EPEVTQTPSHQVTQMGQEVILRCVPISNHLYFYWYRQILGQKVEFLVSFYNNEISEKSEIFDDQFSVERPDGSNFTLKIRSTKLEDSAMYFCASSISGGTDTQYFGPGTRLTVL.

V gene TRBV19 combines with J gene TRBJ1-1; a possible D gene is TRBD1 (6 bases). V lost 7 bases and J lost 2, with 14 bases in between. Germline assignment: CDR1 LNHDA and CDR2 SQIVND (reference sequence). The CDR3 runs to 14 residues. The CDR3 nucleotides read TGTGCCAGTAAGGGCGGGACATTCAACACTGAAGCTTTCTTT. Protein sequence: CASKGGTFNTEAFF.

The V and J genes are TRBV3-1 (or the pseudogene TRBV3-2) and TRBJ2-5; 14 bases align to TRBD2. Germline V CDR1 and CDR2: LGHDT, YNNKEL (reference sequence). The CDR3 sequence is 20 residues long. Trimming took 0 bases from V and 1 from J; bases not matched to a gene: 10. CDR3 sequence reads: CASSQDIMRLAGGGQETQYF. The CDR3 nucleotides are TGTGCCAGCAGCCAAGACATTATGAGACTAGCGGGAGGGGGCCAAGAGACCCAGTACTTC.

This chain joins TRBV19 and TRBJ2-3, with D possibly being TRBD2 (6 bases). The V end lost 4 bases, the J end lost 2 bases, and 19 bases lay between the germline ends. The CDR3 has 17 residues. Per the germline V gene, CDR1 is LNHDA and CDR2 is SQIVND (reference sequence). The DNA for the CDR3 is TGTGCCAGTAGTAGTTTAGCGGCACGGATCTTCACAGATACGCAGTATTTT. Protein product: CASSSLAARIFTDTQYF.

The rearrangement uses TRBV19 and TRBJ2-7; D is perhaps TRBD1 or TRBD2 (5 bases each). The CDR3 spans 13 residues. Germline CDR1 LNHDA, CDR2 SQIVND (reference sequence). Trimming removed 5 bases from V and 9 bases from J, with 17 bases in between. CDR3 protein: CASSRDGGQGQYF. CDR3 DNA: TGTGCCAGTAGTCGGGACGGAGGCCAAGGGCAGTACTTC. Full variable domain (remainder filled in from reference TRBV19 and TRBJ2-7): DGGITQSPKYLFRKEGQNVTLSCEQNLNHDAMYWYRQDPGQGLRLIYYSQIVNDFQKGDIAEGYSVSREKKESFPLTVTSAQKNPTAFYLCASSRDGGQGQYFGPGTRLTVT.

The rearrangement links TRBV10-3 to TRBJ1-1, with TRBD1 matching 10 bases. The V gene's germline CDR1 is ENHRY and CDR2 SYGVKD. CDR3 size: 13 residues. The ends lost 10 bases at V and 1 base at J; junction bases unmatched: 3. In nucleotides, the CDR3 is TGTGCCAGGGGACAGGGGCAGAACACTGAAGCTTTCTTT. This codes for CARGQGQNTEAFF.

This clone was seen only once. This sequence joins TRBV6-1 and TRBJ2-3; D is perhaps TRBD1 (5 bases). Germline V gives CDR1 MNHNS, CDR2 SASEGT. The CDR3 spans 16 residues. V dropped 0 bases and J dropped 2 bases, with 12 bases sitting between them. The CDR3 DNA reads as TGTGCCAGCAGTGAAGCATCAGGGATCGACACAGATACGCAGTATTTT. Amino acid sequence: CASSEASGIDTDTQYF.

The V and J genes are TRBV7-2 and TRBJ2-1; no firm D call. Trimming cost V 4 bases and J 2 bases, with 9 bases left between them. Germline V gene sequence: CDR1 SGHTA, CDR2 FQGNSA. The CDR3 runs to 14 residues. The CDR3 loop reads CASSSLGPYNEQFF. In DNA, the CDR3 is TGTGCCAGCAGCTCCCTGGGCCCCTACAATGAGCAGTTCTTC.

The V call is TRBV4-1, the J call TRBJ2-3, with 14 positions matching TRBD2. CDR1 MGHRA and CDR2 YSYEKL come from the germline V gene. The V segment lost 4 bases and the J segment 6 bases; nucleotides outside the gene matches: 3. The CDR3 consists of 15 residues. The CDR3 is CASSPTSGGADTQYF. The CDR3 region has the DNA TGCGCCAGCAGCCCGACTAGCGGGGGGGCCGATACGCAGTATTTT.

A single count supports this clone. This chain uses TRBV7-3 with TRBJ2-5; TRBD1 agrees at 8 bases. The CDR3 is 15 residues long. The trim removed 5 bases at V and 2 bases at J, leaving 7 bases unmatched. Germline CDR1 reads SGHTA; CDR2 reads FQGTGA. In DNA, the CDR3 is TGTGCCAGCAGCACCGGGACAGGCCAACAAGAGACCCAGTACTTC. This encodes CASSTGTGQQETQYF.

This chain joins TRBV2 and TRBJ1-1, with 10 bases lining up with TRBD1. Germline V lookup: CDR1 SNHLY, CDR2 FYNNEI. Trimming removed 10 bases from V and 4 bases from J; junction bases left unmatched: 6. CDR3 length: 13 residues. The CDR3 protein is CAITGQGGTEAFF. CDR3 sequence (DNA): TGTGCCATTACCGGACAGGGGGGCACTGAAGCTTTCTTT.

The DNA of the CDR3 is TGTGCCAGCACAGGGGATCTGGAGACCCAGTACTTC. The encoded protein is CASTGDLETQYF. The J gene is TRBJ2-5, the V gene TRBV2; weak D call: TRBD1 (6 bases). The V end lost 7 bases, the J end lost 5 bases, and 11 bases lay between the germline ends. This CDR3 comprises 12 residues. Germline V gives CDR1 SNHLY, CDR2 FYNNEI.

This rearrangement joins TRBV27 to TRBJ1-3; unclear D gene. V was pared by 0 bases and J by 4 bases, with 16 bases between. Germline V lookup: CDR1 MNHEY, CDR2 SMNVEV (reference sequence). This CDR3 comprises 17 residues. CDR3 DNA: TGTGCCAGCAGTTTATCCCCCATGGGCAGCCGAGGAAACACCATATATTTT. Its translation: CASSLSPMGSRGNTIYF.

This chain links TRBV7-8 with TRBJ2-3, with 7 nucleotides matching TRBD1. The V and J ends lost 5 bases and 0 bases, in that order; junction bases with no gene match: 11. Germline V lookup: CDR1 SGHVS, CDR2 FQNEAQ. CDR3 length equals 17 residues. CDR3 sequence (DNA): TGTGCCAGCAGCATATGGACAGGAGACTCTAGCACAGATACGCAGTATTTT. Its translation: CASSIWTGDSSTDTQYF.

This clone occurred once. In DNA, the CDR3 is TGTGCCAGCAGTGACAGGTACCGTGGCTACACCTTC. Its protein product is CASSDRYRGYTF. The chain couples TRBV6-4 to TRBJ1-2; D uncertain. The V end lost 2 bases, the J end lost 7 bases, and 8 bases lay between the germline ends. CDR1 MRHNA and CDR2 SNTAGT come from the germline V gene. The CDR3 spans 12 residues.

The chain links TRBV5-1 to TRBJ2-2, with D perhaps TRBD2 (5 bases). V was shortened by 7 bases and J by 0 bases, with 13 bases between the two germline ends. Germline CDR1 reads SGHRS; CDR2 reads YFSETQ. The CDR3 covers 15 residues. The CDR3 is CASGPGTANTGELFF. In nucleotides, the CDR3 is TGCGCCAGCGGGCCGGGAACAGCGAACACCGGGGAGCTGTTTTTT.

In its sample, this clone was seen once. The rearrangement joins TRBV7-2 to TRBJ2-5; maybe TRBD2 (6 bases). V lost 7 bases and J lost 6, with 18 bases in between. The germline gives CDR1 SGHTA, CDR2 FQGNSA. The CDR3 has 14 residues. The CDR3 coding sequence is TGTGCCAGCAACCCCTTTTCGGGGGAGAAGACCCAGTACTTC. Translating it yields CASNPFSGEKTQYF.

The CDR3 here is CAISGAAGEQYF. In DNA form, the CDR3 reads TGTGCCATCAGTGGGGCGGCGGGGGAGCAGTACTTC. This chain joins TRBV10-3 and TRBJ2-7; maybe TRBD2 (6 bases). V was shortened by 4 bases and J by 7 bases, with 11 bases between the two germline ends. Per germline, CDR1 ENHRY and CDR2 SYGVKD. The CDR3 loop spans 12 amino acids.

V usage is TRBV27 and J usage is TRBJ1-6; 7 bases fit TRBD1. Per the germline V gene, CDR1 is MNHEY and CDR2 is SMNVEV (reference sequence). This CDR3 contains 16 residues. The V segment lost 3 bases and the J segment 4 bases; nucleotides outside the gene matches: 6. The CDR3: CASSFWDRSYNSPLHF. DNA for the CDR3: TGTGCCAGCAGTTTCTGGGACAGATCATATAATTCACCCCTCCACTTT.

The CDR3 DNA reads TGTGCCAGCAGCTTACAGGGGAACACCGGGGAGCTGTTTTTT. Its translation: CASSLQGNTGELFF. The chain has TRBV13 and TRBJ2-2; a possible D gene is TRBD1 (5 bases). V lost 2 bases and J 1 base, leaving 5 bases between the germline ends. Germline CDR1 PRHDT, CDR2 FYEKMQ (reference sequence). The CDR3 covers 14 residues.

This chain connects TRBV2 to TRBJ2-2; D unclear. CDR1 is SNHLY, CDR2 FYNNEI, per germline. This CDR3 has 15 residues. V was cut by 3 bases and J by 4 bases, with 12 bases left in between. The CDR3 nucleotides read TGTGCCAGCAGTGATCCCCCGATGGCCACCGGGGAGCTGTTTTTT. Amino acid sequence: CASSDPPMATGELFF.

The chain has TRBV2 and TRBJ2-7; 7 bases line up with TRBD1. Unmatched junction bases numbered 11, after V lost 8 bases and J lost 1 base. The germline V gene has CDR1 SNHLY and CDR2 FYNNEI. This CDR3 region has 15 residues. CDR3 amino acids: CASHLDRVGSYEQYF. The CDR3 DNA is TGTGCCAGCCATCTAGACAGGGTAGGGTCCTACGAGCAGTACTTC.